These T cell receptor beta chains were read from a single sample in a study of CD8 T cells in ankylosing spondylitis. Using its own MiXCR run on the 5' RACE reads, TCRdb lists one record per CDR3 protein. Of 450,000 to 550,000 distinct CDR3 sequences listed, roughly 5.2% are singletons. Sequencing used blood, either unsorted or a sorted T cell fraction (not recorded which). These receptors came from a male donor with ankylosing spondylitis. CDR3s include the opening cysteine and the closing phenylalanine or tryptophan. A D gene is named only where the DNA matches it firmly. The listing skips clone size in some rows; elsewhere it reads once, few, many or a size class.

>many|TRBV6-1|NA|TRBJ1-1
TGTGCCAGCTTCGGCCTCGCGGGAATCTCTGATGAAGCTTTCTTT
CASFGLAGISDEAFF
>many|TRBV12-3/TRBV12-4|NA|TRBJ2-3
TGTGCCAGCAGTTTAAGGCCCAGGACTATAGACACAGATACGCAGTATTTT
CASSLRPRTIDTDTQYF
>many|TRBV10-2|NA|TRBJ2-7
TGCGCCAGCAGCGACAGAGAATACGAGCAGTACTTC
CASSDREYEQYF
>many|TRBV5-1|TRBD2|TRBJ2-1
TGCGCCAGCAGCTTGATTAGCGGGGGGGAGCAGTTCTTC
CASSLISGGEQFF
>many|TRBV11-2|NA|TRBJ1-5
TGTGCCAGCAGCTTGGGAGTTACTAGCAATCAGCCCCAGCATTTT
CASSLGVTSNQPQHF
>many|TRBV20-1|TRBD1|TRBJ2-7
TGCAGTGCCAACCTAGACAGGGCCTCTGGCGAGCAGTACTTC
CSANLDRASGEQYF
>many|TRBV27|NA|TRBJ1-6
TGTGCCAGCAGTCAGTCAAGGAGGGGAATGTATTCACCCCTCCACTTT
CASSQSRRGMYSPLHF
>many|TRBV7-9|TRBD2|TRBJ2-1
TGTGCCAGCAATCTGGGACTAGCGGGAGTCTATGAGCAGTTCTTC
CASNLGLAGVYEQFF
>many|TRBV6-1|NA|TRBJ2-3
TGTGCCAGCAGTATCCTCCGAAGCACAGATACGCAGTATTTT
CASSILRSTDTQYF
>many|TRBV4-2|TRBD2|TRBJ2-3
TGTGCCAGCAGCGCACGGACTAGCGGGAGAACAGATACGCAGTATTTT
CASSARTSGRTDTQYF
>many|TRBV7-3|NA|TRBJ1-6
TGTGCCAGCAGCTTAGCTGGACAGTATAATTCACCCCTCCACTTT
CASSLAGQYNSPLHF
>few|TRBV3-1|NA|TRBJ1-3
TGTGCCAGCAGCCTACTTGGGGGGGCCATATATTTT
CASSLLGGAIYF
>many|TRBV20-1|TRBD1|TRBJ2-1
TGCAGTGCTAGAGATTGGACAGGGGTAACCAATGAGCAGTTCTTC
CSARDWTGVTNEQFF
>few|TRBV30|NA|TRBJ1-3
TGTGCCTGGAGTGTTGTTCTTGGAGGGATCTCTGGAAACACCATATATTTT
CAWSVVLGGISGNTIYF
>many|TRBV20-1|NA|TRBJ2-1
TGCAGTGCTATTGGGGGGATCTACAATGAGCAGTTCTTC
CSAIGGIYNEQFF
>many|TRBV5-3|NA|TRBJ2-6
TGTGCCAGCAGCTTGATGATCGGTTCTGGGGCCAACGTCCTGACTTTC
CASSLMIGSGANVLTF
>many|TRBV7-2|TRBD1|TRBJ1-3
TGTGCCAGCAGCTTCCGGCAGGGGGCAGCGGGAAACACCATATATTTT
CASSFRQGAAGNTIYF
>NA|TRBV2|TRBD1|TRBJ1-4
TGTGCCAGCAAGCGACAGGGGAATGAAAAACTGTTTTTT
CASKRQGNEKLFF
>many|TRBV20-1|NA|TRBJ1-5
TGCAGTGCCTTGGGGCTAGGGGTCAATCAGCCCCAGCATTTT
CSALGLGVNQPQHF
>many|TRBV20-1|NA|TRBJ1-2
TGCAGTGCTAGGACAGTCCCCACTAGCTATGGCTACACCTTC
CSARTVPTSYGYTF
>many|TRBV7-9|NA|TRBJ2-7
TGTGCCAGCAGCCCCACGAACTACGAGCAGTACTTC
CASSPTNYEQYF
>many|TRBV12-3/TRBV12-4|NA|TRBJ1-3
TGTGCCAGCGGACGCCGGGCGCGGGGAAACACCATATATTTT
CASGRRARGNTIYF
>many|TRBV20-1|TRBD1|TRBJ1-5
TGCAGTGCTCCACCACGGACAGGGTGGCAGCCCCAGCATTTT
CSAPPRTGWQPQHF
>NA|TRBV15|NA|TRBJ2-7
TGTGCCACCAGCAGGGAGCCTTACGACAGGCCGGTCAACTACTTC
CATSREPYDRPVNYF
>NA|TRBV18|NA|TRBJ1-1
TGTGCCAGCTCACCACAGACAGTTAAGGCGTGGGACACTGAAGCTTTCTTT
CASSPQTVKAWDTEAFF
>NA|TRBV21-1|NA|TRBJ2-7
TGTGCCAGCAGCTCCCGACAGGGGGAGTACGAGCAGTACTTC
CASSSRQGEYEQYF
>many|TRBV29-1|NA|TRBJ1-1
TGCAGCGTTCTCGCCGGGGGGCCGAACACTGAAGCTTTCTTT
CSVLAGGPNTEAFF
>many|TRBV27|TRBD1|TRBJ1-5
TGTGCCAGCAGTCGCGGACAGGGCCTTTATAGCAATCAGCCCCAGCATTTT
CASSRGQGLYSNQPQHF
>many|TRBV5-1|NA|TRBJ2-1
TGCGCCAGCAGCCATTATAGCGGAGGACCGAACAATGAGCAGTTCTTC
CASSHYSGGPNNEQFF
>many|TRBV29-1|NA|TRBJ1-1
TGCAGCGTTGAACCGCGACAGATGAACACTGAAGCTTTCTTT
CSVEPRQMNTEAFF
>many|TRBV28|NA|TRBJ1-2
TGTGCCAGCGAGGGGCTGAACTATGGCTACACCTTC
CASEGLNYGYTF
>NA|TRBV12-3/TRBV12-4|NA|TRBJ2-1
TGTGCCAGCAGTTTAAGAGGTTTGGGACACAATGAGCAGTTCTTC
CASSLRGLGHNEQFF
>many|TRBV24-1|TRBD1|TRBJ1-5
TGTGCCACCAGTGACTCTCGACAGGGACGGAATCAGCCCCAGCATTTT
CATSDSRQGRNQPQHF
>many|TRBV20-1|NA|TRBJ1-5
TGCAGTGCTAGAGATAGGACCGTGAGCAATCAGCCCCAGCATTTT
CSARDRTVSNQPQHF
>many|TRBV7-2|NA|TRBJ2-7
TGTGCCAGCAGCCGACTATCGCTCGAGCAGTACTTC
CASSRLSLEQYF
>many|TRBV4-1|TRBD2|TRBJ2-7
TGCGCCAGCAGCCAGGGGACTAGCGGTCGGTACGAGCAGTACTTC
CASSQGTSGRYEQYF
>many|TRBV20-1|NA|TRBJ2-5
TGCAGTGCTAGAAGGGCGCAGGGGCGGGGAGAGACCCAGTACTTC
CSARRAQGRGETQYF
>many|TRBV5-1|NA|TRBJ2-3
TGCGCCAGCAGCCCCCAAGGGTATAGCACAGATACGCAGTATTTT
CASSPQGYSTDTQYF
>few|TRBV14|NA|TRBJ2-2
TGTGCCAGCAGCCAATTCACTGGGATCACCGGGGAGCTGTTTTTT
CASSQFTGITGELFF
>few|TRBV9|TRBD1|TRBJ2-3
TGTGCCAGCAGCCCTCAAGGGACAGCGAGCACAGATACGCAGTATTTT
CASSPQGTASTDTQYF
>many|TRBV4-3|NA|TRBJ1-5
TGTGCCAGCAGTCCCGGGACCGGGAATCAGCCCCAGCATTTT
CASSPGTGNQPQHF
>NA|TRBV7-2|NA|TRBJ2-3
TGTGCCAGCAGCTCGCAGCGGAGGGATACGCAGTATTTT
CASSSQRRDTQYF
>many|TRBV29-1|TRBD1|TRBJ2-7
TGCAGCGTGACGACAGGGACCAAGATCCAGTACTTC
CSVTTGTKIQYF
>few|TRBV11-3|TRBD1|TRBJ2-3
TGTGCCAGCAGCCCAGGACAGGGAAGGCAAGATACGCAGTATTTT
CASSPGQGRQDTQYF